This TCR beta chain stems from a study of shared clonotypes between healthy human individuals. There are 13 residues in the CDR3. The V gene lost 3 bases and the J gene lost 2 bases, with 9 bases spanning the gap. The germline CDR1 and CDR2 sequences are SGDLS and YYNGEE. Some clones are missing from TCRdb's copy, which holds only in-frame ones; the method was immunoSEQ multiplex PCR. The sample lists about 2.3 million clones, 85% to 95% occurring once. The TCR originated in a man younger than 35 in good health. Some clones in this sample may be carry-over from other donors' samples. The J gene is TRBJ2-7, the V gene TRBV9, with a tentative D call TRBD1 (5 bases). Sequences were obtained from naive CD4+ T cells from PBMCs. As for subset: CD45RA+ positively selected. The CDR3 DNA reads as TGTGCCAGCAGCGGACAGCCCGCCTACGAGCAGTACTTC. This translates into CASSGQPAYEQYF.